This TCR beta chain was sequenced in a study of blood T cell repertoires in COVID-19. Study-wide background: The United States, Italy and Spain provided the acute and convalescent COVID-19 samples. T cells, B-cell-depleted T cells, or PBMCs supplied cDNA or gDNA.

Authors' data handling: Reference gene primer amplification gave estimated nucleated cell counts. Generated by immunoSEQ multiplex PCR, the TCRdb table keeps only in-frame clones and is missing some. V and J calls and clone size follow that table, whereas D and trimming were derived from the DNA. The sample lists over 150,000 clones; about 87% were seen once. Seattle's enrolled individuals joined amid active infection and were then monitored longitudinally. Trimming removed 1 base at V and 4 bases at J, with 17 bases between. Germline V lookup: CDR1 KGHSH, CDR2 LQKENI. This CDR3 has 17 residues. This chain joins TRBV18 and TRBJ1-5, with D maybe TRBD1 (5 bases). The receptor's source is a woman aged 70-85 years with COVID-19, enrolled during active disease. The specimen was peripheral blood. CDR3 in DNA: TGTGCCAGCTCACCACTTTCCCTTGTCCCAGGGAATCAGCCCCAGCATTTT. This translates into CASSPLSLVPGNQPQHF.